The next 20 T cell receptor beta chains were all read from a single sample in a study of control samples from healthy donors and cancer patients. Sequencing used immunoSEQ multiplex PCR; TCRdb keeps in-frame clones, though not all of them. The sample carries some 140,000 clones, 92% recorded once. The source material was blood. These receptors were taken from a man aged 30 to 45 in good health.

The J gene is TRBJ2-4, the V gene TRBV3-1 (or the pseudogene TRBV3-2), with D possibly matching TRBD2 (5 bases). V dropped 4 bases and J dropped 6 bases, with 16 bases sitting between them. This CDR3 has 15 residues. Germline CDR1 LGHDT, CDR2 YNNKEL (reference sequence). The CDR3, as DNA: TGTGCCAGCAGCCTGATACTCTTGGGAGCAAACATTCAGTACTTC. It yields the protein CASSLILLGANIQYF.

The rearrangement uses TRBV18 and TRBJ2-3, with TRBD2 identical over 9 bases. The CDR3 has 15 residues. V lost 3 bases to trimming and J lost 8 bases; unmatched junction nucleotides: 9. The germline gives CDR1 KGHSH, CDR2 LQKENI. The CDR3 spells CASSPLREGLGTQYF. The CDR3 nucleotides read TGTGCCAGCTCACCCTTGCGGGAGGGCCTCGGTACGCAGTATTTT.

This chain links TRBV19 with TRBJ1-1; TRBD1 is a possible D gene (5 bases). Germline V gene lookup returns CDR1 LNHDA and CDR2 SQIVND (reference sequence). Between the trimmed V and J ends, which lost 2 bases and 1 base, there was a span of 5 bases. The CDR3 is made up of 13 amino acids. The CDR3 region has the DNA TGTGCCAGTAGTATACAGGGGAACACTGAAGCTTTCTTT. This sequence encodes CASSIQGNTEAFF.

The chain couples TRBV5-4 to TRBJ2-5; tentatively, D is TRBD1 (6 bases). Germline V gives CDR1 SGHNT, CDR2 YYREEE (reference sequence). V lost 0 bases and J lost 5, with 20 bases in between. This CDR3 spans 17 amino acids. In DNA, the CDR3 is TGTGCCAGCAGCTTGGGGCCGGGCCGGGACACAAGGGAGACCCAGTACTTC. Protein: CASSLGPGRDTRETQYF.

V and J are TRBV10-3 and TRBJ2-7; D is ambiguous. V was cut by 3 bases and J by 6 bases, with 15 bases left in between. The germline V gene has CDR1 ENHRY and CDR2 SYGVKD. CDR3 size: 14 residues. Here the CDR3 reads CAISENTPFPEQYF. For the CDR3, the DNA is TGTGCCATCAGTGAAAATACTCCGTTCCCCGAGCAGTACTTC.

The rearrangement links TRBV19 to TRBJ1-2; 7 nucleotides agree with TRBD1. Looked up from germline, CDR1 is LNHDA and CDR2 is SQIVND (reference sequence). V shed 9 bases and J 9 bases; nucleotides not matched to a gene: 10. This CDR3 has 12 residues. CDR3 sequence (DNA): TGTGCCAGAACAGGGGCGCTGAGCAGCTACACCTTC. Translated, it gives CARTGALSSYTF.

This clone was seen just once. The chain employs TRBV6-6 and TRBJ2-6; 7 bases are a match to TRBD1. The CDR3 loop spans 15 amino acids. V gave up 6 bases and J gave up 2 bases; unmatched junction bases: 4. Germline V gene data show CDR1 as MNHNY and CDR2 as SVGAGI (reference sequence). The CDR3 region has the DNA TGTGCCAGCAGGCCAAGGGGGCCTGGGGCCAACGTCCTGACTTTC. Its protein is CASRPRGPGANVLTF.

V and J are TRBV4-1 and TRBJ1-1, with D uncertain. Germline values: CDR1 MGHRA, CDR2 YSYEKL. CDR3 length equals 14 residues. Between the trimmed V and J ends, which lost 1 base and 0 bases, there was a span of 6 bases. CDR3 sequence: CASSQGPLNTEAFF. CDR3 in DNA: TGCGCCAGCAGCCAAGGACCCTTGAACACTGAAGCTTTCTTT.

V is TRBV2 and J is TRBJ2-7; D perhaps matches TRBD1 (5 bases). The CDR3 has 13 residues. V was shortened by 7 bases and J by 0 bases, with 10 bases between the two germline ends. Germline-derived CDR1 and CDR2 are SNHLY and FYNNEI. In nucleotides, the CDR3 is TGTGCCAGCACCGCACAGGTCTCCTACGAGCAGTACTTC. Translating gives CASTAQVSYEQYF.

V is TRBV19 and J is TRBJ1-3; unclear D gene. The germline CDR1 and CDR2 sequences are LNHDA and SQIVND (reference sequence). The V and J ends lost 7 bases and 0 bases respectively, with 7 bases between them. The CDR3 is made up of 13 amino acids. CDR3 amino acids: CASITSSGNTIYF. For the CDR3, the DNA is TGTGCCAGTATCACAAGCTCTGGAAACACCATATATTTT.

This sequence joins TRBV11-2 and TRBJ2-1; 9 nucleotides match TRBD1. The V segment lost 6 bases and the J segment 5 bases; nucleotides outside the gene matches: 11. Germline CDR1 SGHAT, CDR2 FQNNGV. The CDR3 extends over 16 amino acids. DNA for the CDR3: TGTGCCAGCAGAACCCCGGGACAGGGCAAAAACAATGAGCAGTTCTTC. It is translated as CASRTPGQGKNNEQFF.

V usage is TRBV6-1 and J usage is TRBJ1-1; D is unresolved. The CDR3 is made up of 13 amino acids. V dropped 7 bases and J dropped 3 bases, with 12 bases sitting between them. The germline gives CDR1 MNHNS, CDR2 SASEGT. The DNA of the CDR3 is TGTGCCAGCACCTCTATAATGGACACTGAAGCTTTCTTT. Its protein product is CASTSIMDTEAFF.

CDR3 sequence reads: CASSSLGSYEQYF. The CDR3 nucleotides are TGTGCCAGCAGCTCCCTAGGTTCCTACGAGCAGTACTTC. This rearrangement joins TRBV7-2 to TRBJ2-7; D gene unclear. Trimming stripped 4 bases from V and 1 base from J, with 8 bases between. The CDR3 is 13 residues long. CDR1 and CDR2 from the germline V gene are SGHTA and FQGNSA.

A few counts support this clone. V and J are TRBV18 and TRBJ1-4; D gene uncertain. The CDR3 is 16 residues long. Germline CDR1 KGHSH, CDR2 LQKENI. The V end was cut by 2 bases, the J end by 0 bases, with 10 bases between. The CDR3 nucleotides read TGTGCCAGCTCACCAAGGCAGCTGACAACTAATGAAAAACTGTTTTTT. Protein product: CASSPRQLTTNEKLFF.

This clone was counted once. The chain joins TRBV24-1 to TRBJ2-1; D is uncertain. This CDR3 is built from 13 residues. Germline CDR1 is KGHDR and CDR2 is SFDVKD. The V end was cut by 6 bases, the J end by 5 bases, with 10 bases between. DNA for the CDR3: TGTGCCACCAGTTTCGGTCTAAACAATGAGCAGTTCTTC. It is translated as CATSFGLNNEQFF.

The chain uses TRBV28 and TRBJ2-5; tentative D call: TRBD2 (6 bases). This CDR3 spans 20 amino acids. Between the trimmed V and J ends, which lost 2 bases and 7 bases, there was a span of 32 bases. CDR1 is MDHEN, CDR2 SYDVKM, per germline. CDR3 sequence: CASSLRGLGKRERFLGTQYF. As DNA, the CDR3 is TGTGCCAGCAGTTTACGGGGACTCGGCAAGCGCGAAAGGTTCCTTGGGACCCAGTACTTC.

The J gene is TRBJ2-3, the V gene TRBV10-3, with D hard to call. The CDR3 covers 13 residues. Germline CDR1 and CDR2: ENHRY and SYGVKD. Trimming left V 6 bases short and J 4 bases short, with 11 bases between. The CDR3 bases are TGTGCCATCAGCCCCGGGCTACCAGATACGCAGTATTTT. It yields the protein CAISPGLPDTQYF.

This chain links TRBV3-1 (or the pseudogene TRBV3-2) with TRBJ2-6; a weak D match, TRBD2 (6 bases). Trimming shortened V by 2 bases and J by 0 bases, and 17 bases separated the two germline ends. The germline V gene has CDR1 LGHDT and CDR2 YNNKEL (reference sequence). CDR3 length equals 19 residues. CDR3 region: CASSQYQTGGSSGANVLTF. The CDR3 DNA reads TGTGCCAGCAGCCAATATCAGACCGGGGGAAGCTCTGGGGCCAACGTCCTGACTTTC.

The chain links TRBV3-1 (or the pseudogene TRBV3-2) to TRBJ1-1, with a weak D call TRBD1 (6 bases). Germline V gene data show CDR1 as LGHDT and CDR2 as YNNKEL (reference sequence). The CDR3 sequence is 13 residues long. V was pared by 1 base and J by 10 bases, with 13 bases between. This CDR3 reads CASSQADSRGAFF. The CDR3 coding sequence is TGTGCCAGCAGCCAAGCGGACAGCAGGGGAGCTTTCTTT.

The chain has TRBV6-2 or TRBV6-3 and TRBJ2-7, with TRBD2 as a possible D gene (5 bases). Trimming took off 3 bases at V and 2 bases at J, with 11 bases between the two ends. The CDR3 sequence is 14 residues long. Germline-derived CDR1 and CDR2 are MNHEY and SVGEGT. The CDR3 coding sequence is TGTGCCAGCAGTTATCGCGAGGGCCCCTACGAGCAGTACTTC. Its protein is CASSYREGPYEQYF.